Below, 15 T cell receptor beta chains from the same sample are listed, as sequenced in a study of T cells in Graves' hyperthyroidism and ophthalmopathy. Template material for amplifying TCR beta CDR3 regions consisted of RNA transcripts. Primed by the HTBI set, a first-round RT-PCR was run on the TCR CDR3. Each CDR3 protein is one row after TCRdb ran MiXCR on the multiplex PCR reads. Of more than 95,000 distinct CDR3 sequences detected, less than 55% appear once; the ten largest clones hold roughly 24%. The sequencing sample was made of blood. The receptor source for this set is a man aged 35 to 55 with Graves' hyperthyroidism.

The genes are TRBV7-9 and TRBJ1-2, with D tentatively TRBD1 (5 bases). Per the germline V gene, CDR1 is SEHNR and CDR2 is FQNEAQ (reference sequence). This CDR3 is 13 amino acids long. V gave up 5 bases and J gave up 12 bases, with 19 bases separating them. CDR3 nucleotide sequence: TGTGCCAGCAGCCGCGACAGACTCTCTGGAAACACCTTC. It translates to CASSRDRLSGNTF.

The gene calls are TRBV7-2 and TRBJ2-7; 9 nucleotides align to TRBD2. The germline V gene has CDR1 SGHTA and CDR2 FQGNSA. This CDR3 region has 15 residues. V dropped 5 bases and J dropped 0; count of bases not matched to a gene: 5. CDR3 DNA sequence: TGTGCCAGCAGCACTAGCGGGTGGAACTCCTACGAGCAGTACTTC. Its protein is CASSTSGWNSYEQYF. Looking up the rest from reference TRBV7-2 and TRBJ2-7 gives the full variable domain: GAGVSQSPSNKVTEKGKDVELRCDPISGHTALYWYRQSLGQGLEFLIYFQGNSAPDKSGLPSDRFSAERTGGSVSTLTIQRTQQEDSAVYLCASSTSGWNSYEQYFGPGTRLTVT.

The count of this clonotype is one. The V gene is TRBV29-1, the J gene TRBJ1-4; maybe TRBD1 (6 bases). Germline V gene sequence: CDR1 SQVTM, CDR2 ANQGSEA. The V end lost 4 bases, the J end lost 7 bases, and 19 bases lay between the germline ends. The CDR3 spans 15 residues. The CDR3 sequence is CSVVGGGGAGEKLFF. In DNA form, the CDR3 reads TGCAGCGTTGTTGGCGGCGGGGGCGCGGGTGAAAAACTGTTTTTT.

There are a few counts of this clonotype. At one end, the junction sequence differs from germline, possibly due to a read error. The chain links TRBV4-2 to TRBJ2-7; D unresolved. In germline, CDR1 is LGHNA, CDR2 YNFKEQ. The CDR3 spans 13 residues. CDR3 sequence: CASTALGAYEQCF. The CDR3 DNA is TGTGCCAGCACCGCCCTCGGCGCCTACGAGCAGTGCTTC.

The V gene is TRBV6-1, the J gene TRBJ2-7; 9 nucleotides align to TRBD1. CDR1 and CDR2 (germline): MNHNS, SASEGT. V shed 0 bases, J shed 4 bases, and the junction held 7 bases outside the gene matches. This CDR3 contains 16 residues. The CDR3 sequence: CASSEAYGTGSYEQYF. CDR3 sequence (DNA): TGTGCCAGCAGTGAAGCGTACGGGACAGGGTCTTACGAGCAGTACTTC.

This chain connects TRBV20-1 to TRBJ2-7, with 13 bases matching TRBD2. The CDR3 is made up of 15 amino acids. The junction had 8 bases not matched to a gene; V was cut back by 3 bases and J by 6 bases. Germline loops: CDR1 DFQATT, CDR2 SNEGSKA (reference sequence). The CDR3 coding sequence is TGCAGTGCTAGCTCCGGGACTAGCGGGAAGTTCGAGCAGTACTTC. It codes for CSASSGTSGKFEQYF.

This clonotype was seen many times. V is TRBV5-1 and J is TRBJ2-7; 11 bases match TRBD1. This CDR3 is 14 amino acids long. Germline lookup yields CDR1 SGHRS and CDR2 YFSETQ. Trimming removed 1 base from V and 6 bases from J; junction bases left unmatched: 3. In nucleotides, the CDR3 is TGCGCCAGCAGCTTGCCGGGACAGGGGGTCGAGCAGTACTTC. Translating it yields CASSLPGQGVEQYF.

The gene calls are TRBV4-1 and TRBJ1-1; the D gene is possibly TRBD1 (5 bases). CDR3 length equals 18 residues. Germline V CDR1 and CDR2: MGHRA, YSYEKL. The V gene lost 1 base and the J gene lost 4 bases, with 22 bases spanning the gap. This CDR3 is CASSQGAPRQGGGTEAFF. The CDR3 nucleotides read TGCGCCAGCAGCCAAGGGGCACCCCGGCAGGGAGGAGGCACTGAAGCTTTCTTT.

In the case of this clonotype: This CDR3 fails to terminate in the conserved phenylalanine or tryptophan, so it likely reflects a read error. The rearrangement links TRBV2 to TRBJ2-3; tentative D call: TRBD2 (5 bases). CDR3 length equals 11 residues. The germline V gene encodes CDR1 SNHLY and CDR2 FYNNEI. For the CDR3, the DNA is TGTACCAACCAACTAGAGAGTACGCAGTATTAT. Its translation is CTNQLESTQYY.

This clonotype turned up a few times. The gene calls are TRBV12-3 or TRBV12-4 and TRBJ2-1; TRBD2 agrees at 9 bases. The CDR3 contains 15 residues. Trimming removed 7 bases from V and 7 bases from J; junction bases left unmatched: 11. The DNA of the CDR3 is TGTGCCAGCACCCCGATAGCGGGAGCTCAAAATGAGCAGTTCTTC. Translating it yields CASTPIAGAQNEQFF.

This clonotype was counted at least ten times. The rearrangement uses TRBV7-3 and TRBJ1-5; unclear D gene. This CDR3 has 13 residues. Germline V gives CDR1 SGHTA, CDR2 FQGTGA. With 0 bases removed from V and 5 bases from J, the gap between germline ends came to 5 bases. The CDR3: CASSLTGYQPQHF. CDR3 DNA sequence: TGTGCCAGCAGCTTAACAGGGTATCAGCCCCAGCATTTT.

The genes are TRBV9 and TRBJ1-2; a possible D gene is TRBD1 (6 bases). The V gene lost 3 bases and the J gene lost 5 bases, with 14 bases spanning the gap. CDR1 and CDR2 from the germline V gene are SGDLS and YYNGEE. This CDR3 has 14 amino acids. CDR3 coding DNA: TGTGCCAGCAGCGCTAAGAGGCAGGGGTATGGCTACACCTTC. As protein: CASSAKRQGYGYTF.

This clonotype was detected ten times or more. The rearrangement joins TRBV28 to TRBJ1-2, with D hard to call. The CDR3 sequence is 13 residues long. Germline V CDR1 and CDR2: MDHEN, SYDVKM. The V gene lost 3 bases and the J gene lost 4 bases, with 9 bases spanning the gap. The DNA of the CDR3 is TGTGCCAGCAGTTTGCAGCTCGGCTATGGCTACACCTTC. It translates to CASSLQLGYGYTF.

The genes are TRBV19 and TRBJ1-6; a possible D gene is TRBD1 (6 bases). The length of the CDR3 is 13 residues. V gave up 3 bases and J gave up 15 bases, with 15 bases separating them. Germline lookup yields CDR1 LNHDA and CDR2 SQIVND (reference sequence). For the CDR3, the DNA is TGTGCCAGTAGTATCCAGGGGAATCCACTCCTCCACTTT. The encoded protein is CASSIQGNPLLHF.

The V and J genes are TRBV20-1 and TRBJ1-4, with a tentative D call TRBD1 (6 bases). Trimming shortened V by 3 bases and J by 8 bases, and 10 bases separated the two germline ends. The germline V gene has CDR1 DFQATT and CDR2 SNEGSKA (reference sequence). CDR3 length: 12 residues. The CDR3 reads CSARGGEEKLFF. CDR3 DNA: TGCAGTGCTAGGGGGGGCGAAGAAAAACTGTTTTTT.